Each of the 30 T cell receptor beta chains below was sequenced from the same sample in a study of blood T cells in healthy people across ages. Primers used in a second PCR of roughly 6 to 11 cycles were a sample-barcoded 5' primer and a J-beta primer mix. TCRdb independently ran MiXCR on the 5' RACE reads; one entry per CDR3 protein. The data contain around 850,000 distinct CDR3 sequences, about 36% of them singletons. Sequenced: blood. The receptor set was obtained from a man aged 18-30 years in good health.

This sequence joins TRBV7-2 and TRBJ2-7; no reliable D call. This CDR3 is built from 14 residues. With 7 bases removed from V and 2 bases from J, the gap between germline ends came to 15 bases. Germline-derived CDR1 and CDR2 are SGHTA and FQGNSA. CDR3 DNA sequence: TGTGCCAGCACCTATAGTCAAGGTGCCTACGAGCAGTACTTC. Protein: CASTYSQGAYEQYF.

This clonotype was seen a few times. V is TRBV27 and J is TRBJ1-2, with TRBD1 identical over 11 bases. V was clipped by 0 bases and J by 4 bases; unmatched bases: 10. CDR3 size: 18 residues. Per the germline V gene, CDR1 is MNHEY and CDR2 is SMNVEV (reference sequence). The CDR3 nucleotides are TGTGCCAGCAGTTTATCGGGGGACAGGGGGGGAACGGGCTATGGCTACACCTTC. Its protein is CASSLSGDRGGTGYGYTF.

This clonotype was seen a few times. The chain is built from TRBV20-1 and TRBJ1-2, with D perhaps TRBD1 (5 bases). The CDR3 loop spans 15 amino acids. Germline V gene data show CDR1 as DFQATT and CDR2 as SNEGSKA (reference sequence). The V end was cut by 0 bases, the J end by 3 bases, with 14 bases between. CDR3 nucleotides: TGCAGTGCTAGAGATGGGCGGGGGGAGGACTATGGCTACACCTTC. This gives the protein CSARDGRGEDYGYTF.

For the CDR3, the DNA is TGTGCCAGCAACCCTGCAGGCCTTTGCACAGATACGCAGTATTTT. Protein product: CASNPAGLCTDTQYF. The genes are TRBV21-1 and TRBJ2-3; the table gives TRBD1 as D, unverified against the DNA. TRBV21-1 is a pseudogene. The CDR3 runs to 15 residues.

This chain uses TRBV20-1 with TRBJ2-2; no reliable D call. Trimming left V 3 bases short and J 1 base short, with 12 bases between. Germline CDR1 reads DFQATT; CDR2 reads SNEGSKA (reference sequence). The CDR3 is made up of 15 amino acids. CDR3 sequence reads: CSASWGSGNTGELFF. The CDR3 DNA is TGCAGTGCTAGTTGGGGATCAGGGAACACCGGGGAGCTGTTTTTT.

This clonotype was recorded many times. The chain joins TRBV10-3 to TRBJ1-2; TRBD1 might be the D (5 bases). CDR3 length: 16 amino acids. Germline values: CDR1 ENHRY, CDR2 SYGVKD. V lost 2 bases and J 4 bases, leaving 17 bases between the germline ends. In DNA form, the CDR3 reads TGTGCCATCAGTGAGAGAGGGGCGAGCCTAGCCTATGGCTACACCTTC. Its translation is CAISERGASLAYGYTF.

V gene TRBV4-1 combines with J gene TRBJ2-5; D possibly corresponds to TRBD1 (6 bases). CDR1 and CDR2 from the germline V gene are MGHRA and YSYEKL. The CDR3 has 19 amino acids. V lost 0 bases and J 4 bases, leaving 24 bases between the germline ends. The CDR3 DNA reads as TGCGCCAGCAGCCAAGAAGTTTATTCGACAGGTCCAGTCCTAGAGACCCAGTACTTC. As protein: CASSQEVYSTGPVLETQYF.

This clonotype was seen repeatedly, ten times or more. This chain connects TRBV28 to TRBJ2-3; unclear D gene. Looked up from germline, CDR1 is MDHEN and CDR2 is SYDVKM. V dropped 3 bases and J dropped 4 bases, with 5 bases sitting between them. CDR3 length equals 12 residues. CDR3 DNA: TGTGCCAGCAGTTTGCCCGCAGATACGCAGTATTTT. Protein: CASSLPADTQYF.

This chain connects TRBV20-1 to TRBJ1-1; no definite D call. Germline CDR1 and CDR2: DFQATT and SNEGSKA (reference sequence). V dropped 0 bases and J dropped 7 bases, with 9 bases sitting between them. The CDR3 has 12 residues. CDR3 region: CSARDGYLEAFF. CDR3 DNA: TGCAGTGCTAGAGACGGGTATCTTGAAGCTTTCTTT.

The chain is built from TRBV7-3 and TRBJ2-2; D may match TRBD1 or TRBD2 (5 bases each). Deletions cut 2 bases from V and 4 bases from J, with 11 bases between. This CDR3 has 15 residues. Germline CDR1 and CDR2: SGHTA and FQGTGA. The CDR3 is CASSLGGTVTGELFF. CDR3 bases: TGTGCCAGCAGCTTAGGGGGTACCGTCACCGGGGAGCTGTTTTTT.

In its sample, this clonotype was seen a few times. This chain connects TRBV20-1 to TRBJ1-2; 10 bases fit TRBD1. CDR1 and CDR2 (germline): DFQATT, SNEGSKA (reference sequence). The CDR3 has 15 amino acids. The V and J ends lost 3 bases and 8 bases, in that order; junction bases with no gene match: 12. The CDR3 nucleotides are TGCAGTGCTAGGCCCCGGGACAGGGGATCTGTCGGCTACACCTTC. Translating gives CSARPRDRGSVGYTF.

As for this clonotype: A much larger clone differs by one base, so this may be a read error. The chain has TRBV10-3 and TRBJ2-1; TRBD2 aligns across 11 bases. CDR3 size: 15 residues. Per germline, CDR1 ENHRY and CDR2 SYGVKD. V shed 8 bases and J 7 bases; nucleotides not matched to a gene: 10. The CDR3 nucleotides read TGTGCCATCGGCGACACTAGCGGGGGATGGAATGAGCAGTTCTTC. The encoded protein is CAIGDTSGGWNEQFF.

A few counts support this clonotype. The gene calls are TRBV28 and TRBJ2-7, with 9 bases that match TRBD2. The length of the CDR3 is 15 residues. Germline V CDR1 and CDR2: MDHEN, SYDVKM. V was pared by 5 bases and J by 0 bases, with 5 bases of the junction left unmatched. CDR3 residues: CASSTLAGSSYEQYF. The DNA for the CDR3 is TGTGCCAGCAGTACTCTAGCGGGGAGCTCCTACGAGCAGTACTTC.

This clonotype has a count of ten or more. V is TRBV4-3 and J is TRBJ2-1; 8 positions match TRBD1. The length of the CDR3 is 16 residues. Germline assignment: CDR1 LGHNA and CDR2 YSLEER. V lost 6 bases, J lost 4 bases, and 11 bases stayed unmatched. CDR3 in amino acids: CASRRTGTGKYNEQFF. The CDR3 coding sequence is TGCGCCAGCAGGCGTACCGGGACAGGCAAATACAATGAGCAGTTCTTC.

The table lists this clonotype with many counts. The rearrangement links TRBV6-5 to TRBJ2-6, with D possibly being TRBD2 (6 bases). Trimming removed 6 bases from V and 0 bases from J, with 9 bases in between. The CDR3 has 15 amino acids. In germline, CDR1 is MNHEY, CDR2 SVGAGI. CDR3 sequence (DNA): TGTGCCAGCAGCCGGGACTCCTCTGGGGCCAACGTCCTGACTTTC. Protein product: CASSRDSSGANVLTF.

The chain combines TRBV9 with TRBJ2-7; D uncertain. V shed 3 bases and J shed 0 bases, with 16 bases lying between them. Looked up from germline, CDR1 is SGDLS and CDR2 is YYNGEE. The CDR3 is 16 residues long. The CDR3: CASSALGYLSSYEQYF. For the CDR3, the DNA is TGTGCCAGCAGCGCCCTCGGCTATCTGAGCTCCTACGAGCAGTACTTC.

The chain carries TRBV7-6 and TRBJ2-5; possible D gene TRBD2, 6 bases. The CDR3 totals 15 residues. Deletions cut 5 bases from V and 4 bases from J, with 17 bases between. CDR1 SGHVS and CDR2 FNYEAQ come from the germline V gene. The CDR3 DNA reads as TGTGCCAGCAGCGTTAGCGGAGACGCTTCAGAGACCCAGTACTTC. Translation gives CASSVSGDASETQYF.

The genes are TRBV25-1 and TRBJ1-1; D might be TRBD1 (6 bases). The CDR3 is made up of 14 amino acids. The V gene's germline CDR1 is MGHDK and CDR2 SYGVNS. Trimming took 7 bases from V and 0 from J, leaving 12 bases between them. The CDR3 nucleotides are TGTGCCAGCAAAGGGGGGGGGATGAACACTGAAGCTTTCTTT. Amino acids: CASKGGGMNTEAFF.

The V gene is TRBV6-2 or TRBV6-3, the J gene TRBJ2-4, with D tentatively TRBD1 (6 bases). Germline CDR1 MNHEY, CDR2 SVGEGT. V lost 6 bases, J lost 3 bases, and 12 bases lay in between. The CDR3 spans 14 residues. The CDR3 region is CASRPQGLKNIQYF. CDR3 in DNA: TGTGCCAGCAGACCACAGGGCCTCAAAAACATTCAGTACTTC.

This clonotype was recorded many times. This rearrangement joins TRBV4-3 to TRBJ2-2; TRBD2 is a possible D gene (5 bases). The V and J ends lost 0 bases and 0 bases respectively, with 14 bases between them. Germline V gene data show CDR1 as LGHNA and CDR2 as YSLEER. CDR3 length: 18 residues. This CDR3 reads CASSQDRPSYANTGELFF. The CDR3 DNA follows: TGCGCCAGCAGCCAAGATAGGCCTAGCTACGCGAACACCGGGGAGCTGTTTTTT.

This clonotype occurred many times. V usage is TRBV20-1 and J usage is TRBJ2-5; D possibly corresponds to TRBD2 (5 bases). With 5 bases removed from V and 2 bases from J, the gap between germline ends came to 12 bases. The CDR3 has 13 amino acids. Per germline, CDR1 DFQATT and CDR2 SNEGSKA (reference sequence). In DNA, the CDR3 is TGCAGTGCTCGTTACGTAGCGCAAGAGACCCAGTACTTC. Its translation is CSARYVAQETQYF.

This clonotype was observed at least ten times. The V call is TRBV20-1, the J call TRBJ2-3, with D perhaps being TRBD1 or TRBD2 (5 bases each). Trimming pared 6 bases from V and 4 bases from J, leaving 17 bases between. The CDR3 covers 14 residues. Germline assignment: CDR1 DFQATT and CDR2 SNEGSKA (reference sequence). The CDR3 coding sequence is TGCAGTGCAAAGACATTAAGGGACGCAGATACGCAGTATTTT. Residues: CSAKTLRDADTQYF.

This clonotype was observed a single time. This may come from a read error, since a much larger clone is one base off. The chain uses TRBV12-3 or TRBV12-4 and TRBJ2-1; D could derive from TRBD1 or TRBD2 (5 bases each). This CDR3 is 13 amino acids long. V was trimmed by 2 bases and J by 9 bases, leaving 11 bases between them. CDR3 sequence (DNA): TGTGCCAGCAGTTTACGGGGCCGCGGTGAGCAGTTCTTC. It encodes CASSLRGRGEQFF.

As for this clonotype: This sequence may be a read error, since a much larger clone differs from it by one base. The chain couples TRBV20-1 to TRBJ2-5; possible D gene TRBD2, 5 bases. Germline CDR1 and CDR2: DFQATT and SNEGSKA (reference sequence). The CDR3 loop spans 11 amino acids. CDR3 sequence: CSTRPRKTQYF. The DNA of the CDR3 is TGCAGTACTAGACCGAGGAAGACCCAGTACTTC.

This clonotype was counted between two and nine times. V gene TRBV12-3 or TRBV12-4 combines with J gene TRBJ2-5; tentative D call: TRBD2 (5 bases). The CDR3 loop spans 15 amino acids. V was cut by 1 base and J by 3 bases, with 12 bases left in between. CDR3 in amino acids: CASSLVNGLKETQYF. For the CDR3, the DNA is TGTGCCAGCAGTTTAGTGAATGGACTCAAAGAGACCCAGTACTTC.

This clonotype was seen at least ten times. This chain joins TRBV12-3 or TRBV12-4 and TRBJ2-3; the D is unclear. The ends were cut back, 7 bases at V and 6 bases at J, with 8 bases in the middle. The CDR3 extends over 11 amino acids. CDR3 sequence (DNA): TGTGCCAGCAAAAGGGTCGATACGCAGTATTTT. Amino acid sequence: CASKRVDTQYF.

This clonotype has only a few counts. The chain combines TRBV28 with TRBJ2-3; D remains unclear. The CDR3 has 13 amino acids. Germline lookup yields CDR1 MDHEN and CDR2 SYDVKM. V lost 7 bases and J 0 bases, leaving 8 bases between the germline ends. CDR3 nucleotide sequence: TGTGCCAGCACCTCAGGTAGCACAGATACGCAGTATTTT. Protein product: CASTSGSTDTQYF.

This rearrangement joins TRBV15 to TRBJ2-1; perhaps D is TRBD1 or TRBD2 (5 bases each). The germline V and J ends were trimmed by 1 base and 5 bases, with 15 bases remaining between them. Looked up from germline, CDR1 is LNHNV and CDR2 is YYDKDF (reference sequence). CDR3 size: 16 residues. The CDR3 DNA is TGTGCCACCAGCAGAGCCCGGGGCAGGATTAACAATGAGCAGTTCTTC. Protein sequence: CATSRARGRINNEQFF.

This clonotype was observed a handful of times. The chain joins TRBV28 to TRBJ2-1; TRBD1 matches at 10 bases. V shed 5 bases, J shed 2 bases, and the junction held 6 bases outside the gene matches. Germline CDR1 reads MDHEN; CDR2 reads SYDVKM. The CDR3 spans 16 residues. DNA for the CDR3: TGTGCCAGCAGTGAATCCGGGACAGGGGCCTACAATGAGCAGTTCTTC. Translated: CASSESGTGAYNEQFF.

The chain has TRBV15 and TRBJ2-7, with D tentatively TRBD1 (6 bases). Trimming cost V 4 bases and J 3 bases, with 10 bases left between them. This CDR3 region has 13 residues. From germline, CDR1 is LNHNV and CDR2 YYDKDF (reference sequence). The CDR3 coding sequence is TGTGCCACCAGCACGACAGGAGTCTACGAGCAGTACTTC. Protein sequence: CATSTTGVYEQYF.